This TCR beta chain was identified in a study of blood T cell repertoires in COVID-19. In the original workflow: Reference gene primer amplification yielded estimated nucleated cell counts. Method: immunoSEQ multiplex PCR; TCRdb's copy keeps in-frame clones and lacks some. V, J and clone size are taken as reported in that table, and D and trimming were inferred from the DNA itself. This repertoire shows some 210,000 clones, approximately 89% found once; its top ten account for about 5%. This CDR3 spans 15 amino acids. The germline V gene has CDR1 SGHDT and CDR2 YYEEEE. V shed 2 bases, J shed 9 bases, and the junction held 6 bases outside the gene matches.

The TCR sequence derives from a woman aged 40 to 49 with acute or convalescent COVID-19. Specimen: peripheral blood. The chain employs TRBV5-6 and TRBJ1-6, with 9 bases identical to TRBD1. Here the CDR3 reads CASSFRDRVSSPLHF. The CDR3 DNA sequence: TGTGCCAGCAGCTTCCGGGACAGGGTGAGTTCACCCCTCCACTTT.